This TCR beta chain was captured in a study of graft-versus-host responses after intestinal transplantation. About the study: Recipients obtained multivisceral, liver-intestinal, or isolated intestinal transplants. For approximately three years after anti-thymocyte globulin induction, all recipients took tacrolimus and steroids.

Sequenced by immunoSEQ multiplex PCR; TCRdb stores in-frame clones only, minus some. This table holds around 100,000 clones, roughly 84% found once. The V gene's germline CDR1 is MNHEY and CDR2 SMNVEV (reference sequence). The CDR3 sequence is 14 residues long. Trimming cost V 4 bases and J 1 base, with 10 bases left between them. The study, taken as a whole, reports: There were GvH clones found in recipient marrow, and some of them appeared first in ileum or blood.

In the case of this clone: Antigen unknown.

Sequences were derived from unstimulated CD4+ T cells sorted from spleen or lymph node cells, sampled before transplant. The sequence was obtained from a human donor who was the organ donor for an intestinal transplant. The chain combines TRBV27 with TRBJ1-1; no firm D call. CDR3 DNA: TGTGCCAGCAGTTCGGTCCTTCAGAACACTGAAGCTTTCTTT. This sequence encodes CASSSVLQNTEAFF.